The TCR beta chain under discussion was sequenced for a study of blood T cell repertoires in COVID-19. As for the study in general: Sites across the United States, Italy and Spain contributed samples from acute and convalescent COVID-19.

Seattle's cohort entered during active infection and was followed longitudinally. The CDR3 runs to 14 residues. Per the original data handling: Reference gene primer amplification gave nucleated cell count estimates. Assay: immunoSEQ multiplex PCR; the TCRdb copy retains only in-frame clones and omits some. V and J calls and clone size are given by that table; D and trimming were obtained from the DNA. The data hold about 340,000 clones, with about 90% observed a single time. The sample was peripheral blood. The clonotype comes from a woman between 65 and 79 years old with COVID-19, enrolled during active disease. This sequence joins TRBV21-1 and TRBJ2-3; the DNA was not compared with TRBD1, the D call given in the table. TRBV21-1 is given as a pseudogene. CDR3 nucleotides: TGTGCCAGAACTCCGGCAGGGCGGACAGATACGCAGTATTTT. It is translated as CARTPAGRTDTQYF.